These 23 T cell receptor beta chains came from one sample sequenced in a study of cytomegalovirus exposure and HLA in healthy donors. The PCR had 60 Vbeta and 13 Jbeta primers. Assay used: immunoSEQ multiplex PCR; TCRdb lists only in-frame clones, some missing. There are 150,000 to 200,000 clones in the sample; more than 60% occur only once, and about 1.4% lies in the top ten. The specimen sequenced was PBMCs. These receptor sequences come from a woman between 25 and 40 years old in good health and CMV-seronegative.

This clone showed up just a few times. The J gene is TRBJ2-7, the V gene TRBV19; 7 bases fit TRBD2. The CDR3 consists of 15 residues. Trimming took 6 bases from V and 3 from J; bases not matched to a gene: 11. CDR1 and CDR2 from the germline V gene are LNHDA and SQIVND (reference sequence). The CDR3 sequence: CASSLGGLLNYEQYF. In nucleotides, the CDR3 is TGTGCCAGTAGCCTTGGGGGACTATTAAACTACGAGCAGTACTTC.

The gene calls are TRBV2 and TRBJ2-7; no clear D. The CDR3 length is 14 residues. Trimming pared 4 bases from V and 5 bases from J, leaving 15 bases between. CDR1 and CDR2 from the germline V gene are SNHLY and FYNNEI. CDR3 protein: CASSVGLSTDEQYF. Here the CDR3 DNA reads TGTGCCAGCAGTGTTGGTCTTAGCACCGACGAGCAGTACTTC.

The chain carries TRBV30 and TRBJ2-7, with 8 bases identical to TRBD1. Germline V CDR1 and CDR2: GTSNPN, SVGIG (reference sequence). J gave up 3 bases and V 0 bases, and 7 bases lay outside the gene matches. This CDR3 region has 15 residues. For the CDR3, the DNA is TGTGCCTGGAGTGTAGGTGACAGGGGAATCTACGAGCAGTACTTC. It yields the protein CAWSVGDRGIYEQYF.

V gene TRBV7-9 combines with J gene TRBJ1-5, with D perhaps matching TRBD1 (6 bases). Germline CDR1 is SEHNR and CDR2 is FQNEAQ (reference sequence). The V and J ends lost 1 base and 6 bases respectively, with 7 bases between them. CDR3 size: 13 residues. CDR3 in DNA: TGTGCCAGCAGCTTAGGGGGGCCTCAGCCCCAGCATTTT. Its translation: CASSLGGPQPQHF.

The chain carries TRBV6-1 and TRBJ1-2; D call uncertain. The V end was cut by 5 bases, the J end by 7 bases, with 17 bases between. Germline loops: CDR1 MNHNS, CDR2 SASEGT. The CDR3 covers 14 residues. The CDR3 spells CASSPLLEGGGYTF. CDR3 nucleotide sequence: TGTGCCAGCAGTCCCCTCTTAGAGGGCGGTGGCTACACCTTC.

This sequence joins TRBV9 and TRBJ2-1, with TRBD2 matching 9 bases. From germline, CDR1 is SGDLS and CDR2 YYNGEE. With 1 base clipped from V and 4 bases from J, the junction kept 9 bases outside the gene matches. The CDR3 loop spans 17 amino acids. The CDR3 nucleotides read TGTGCCAGCAGCGTAACCGCCGCGGGGGGGCAATACAATGAGCAGTTCTTC. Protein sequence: CASSVTAAGGQYNEQFF.

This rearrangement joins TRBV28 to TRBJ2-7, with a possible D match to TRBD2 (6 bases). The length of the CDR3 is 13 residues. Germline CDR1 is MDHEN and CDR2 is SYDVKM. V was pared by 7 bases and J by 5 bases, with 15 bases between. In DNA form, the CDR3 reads TGTGCCAGCACCCAGACCGGGAGCCACGAGCAGTACTTC. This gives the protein CASTQTGSHEQYF.

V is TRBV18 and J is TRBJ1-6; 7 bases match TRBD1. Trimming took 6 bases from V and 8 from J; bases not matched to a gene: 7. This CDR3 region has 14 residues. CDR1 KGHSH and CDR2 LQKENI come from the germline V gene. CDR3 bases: TGTGCCAGCTCGCCGGGGGGGACAGATTCACCCCTCCACTTT. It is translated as CASSPGGTDSPLHF.

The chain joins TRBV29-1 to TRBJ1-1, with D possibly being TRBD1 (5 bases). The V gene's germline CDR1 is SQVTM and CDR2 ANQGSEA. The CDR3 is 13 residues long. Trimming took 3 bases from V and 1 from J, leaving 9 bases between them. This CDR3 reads CSVESQGNTEAFF. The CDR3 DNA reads TGCAGCGTTGAGAGTCAGGGGAACACTGAAGCTTTCTTT.

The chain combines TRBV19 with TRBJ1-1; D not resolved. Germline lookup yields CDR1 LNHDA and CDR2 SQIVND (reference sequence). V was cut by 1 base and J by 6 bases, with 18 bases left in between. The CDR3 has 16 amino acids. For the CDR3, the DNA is TGTGCCAGTAGTATAGTATGGGCAGCTCCCTTGCCTGAAGCTTTCTTT. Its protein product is CASSIVWAAPLPEAFF. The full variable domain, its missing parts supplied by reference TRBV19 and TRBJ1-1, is DGGITQSPKYLFRKEGQNVTLSCEQNLNHDAMYWYRQDPGQGLRLIYYSQIVNDFQKGDIAEGYSVSREKKESFPLTVTSAQKNPTAFYLCASSIVWAAPLPEAFFGQGTRLTVV.

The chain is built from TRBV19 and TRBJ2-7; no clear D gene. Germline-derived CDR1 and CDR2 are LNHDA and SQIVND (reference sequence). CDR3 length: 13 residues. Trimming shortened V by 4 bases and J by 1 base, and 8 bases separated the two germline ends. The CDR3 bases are TGTGCCAGTAGTACCTCTCCTTCCTACGAGCAGTACTTC. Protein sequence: CASSTSPSYEQYF.

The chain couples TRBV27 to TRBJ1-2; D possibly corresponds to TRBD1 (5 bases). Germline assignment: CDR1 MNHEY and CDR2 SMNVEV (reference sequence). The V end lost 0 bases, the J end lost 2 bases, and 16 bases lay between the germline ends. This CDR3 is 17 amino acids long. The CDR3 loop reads CASSLSAGTLTNYGYTF. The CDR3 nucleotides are TGTGCCAGCAGTTTATCGGCGGGGACCCTAACAAACTATGGCTACACCTTC.

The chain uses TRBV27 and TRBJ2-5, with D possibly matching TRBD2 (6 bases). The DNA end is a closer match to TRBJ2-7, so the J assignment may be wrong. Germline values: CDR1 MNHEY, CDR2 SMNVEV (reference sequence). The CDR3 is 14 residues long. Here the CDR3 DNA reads TGTGCCAGCAGGGGCCTACGGGGGATCTACGAGCAGTACTTC. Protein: CASRGLRGIYEQYF.

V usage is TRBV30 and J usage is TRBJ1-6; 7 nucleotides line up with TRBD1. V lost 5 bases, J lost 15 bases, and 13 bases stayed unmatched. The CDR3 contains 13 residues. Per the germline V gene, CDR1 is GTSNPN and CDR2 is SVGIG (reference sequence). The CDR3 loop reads CAWAPGQTGDLHF. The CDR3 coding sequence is TGTGCCTGGGCCCCGGGACAGACTGGGGACCTCCACTTT.

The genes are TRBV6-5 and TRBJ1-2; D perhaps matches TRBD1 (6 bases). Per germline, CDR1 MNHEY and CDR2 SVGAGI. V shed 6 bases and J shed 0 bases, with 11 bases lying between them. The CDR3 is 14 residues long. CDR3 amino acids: CASSPGQPNYGYTF. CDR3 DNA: TGTGCCAGCAGCCCTGGACAGCCTAACTATGGCTACACCTTC.

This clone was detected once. Written as DNA, the CDR3 is TGTGCCAGCTCTTCCGCGCCAGATACGCAGTATTTT. Its protein product is CASSSAPDTQYF. The chain carries TRBV2 and TRBJ2-3; unclear D gene. Trimming took off 8 bases at V and 4 bases at J, with 10 bases between the two ends. The CDR3 sequence is 12 residues long. Germline V gene lookup returns CDR1 SNHLY and CDR2 FYNNEI. Full variable domain (rest looked up from reference TRBV2 and TRBJ2-3): EPEVTQTPSHQVTQMGQEVILRCVPISNHLYFYWYRQILGQKVEFLVSFYNNEISEKSEIFDDQFSVERPDGSNFTLKIRSTKLEDSAMYFCASSSAPDTQYFGPGTRLTVL.

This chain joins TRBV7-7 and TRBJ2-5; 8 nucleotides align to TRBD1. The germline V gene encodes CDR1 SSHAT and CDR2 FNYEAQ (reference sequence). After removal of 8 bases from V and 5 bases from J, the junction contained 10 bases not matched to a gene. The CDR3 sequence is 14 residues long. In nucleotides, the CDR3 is TGTGCCAGCTGTCCCCAGGGGGCGGGGGAGACCCAGTACTTC. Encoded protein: CASCPQGAGETQYF.

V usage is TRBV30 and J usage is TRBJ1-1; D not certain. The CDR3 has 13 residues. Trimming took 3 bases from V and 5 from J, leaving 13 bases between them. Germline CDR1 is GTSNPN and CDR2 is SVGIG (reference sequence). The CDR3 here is CAWSGRVKTEAFF. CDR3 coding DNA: TGTGCCTGGAGCGGCCGGGTTAAGACTGAAGCTTTCTTT.

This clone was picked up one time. CDR3 amino acids: CASSQRQGNQPQHF. The CDR3, as DNA: TGCGCCAGCAGCCAAAGACAGGGCAATCAGCCCCAGCATTTT. V gene TRBV4-1 combines with J gene TRBJ1-5; D might be TRBD1 (6 bases). The germline V gene encodes CDR1 MGHRA and CDR2 YSYEKL. The CDR3 is made up of 14 amino acids. Trimming pared 2 bases from V and 2 bases from J, leaving 7 bases between.

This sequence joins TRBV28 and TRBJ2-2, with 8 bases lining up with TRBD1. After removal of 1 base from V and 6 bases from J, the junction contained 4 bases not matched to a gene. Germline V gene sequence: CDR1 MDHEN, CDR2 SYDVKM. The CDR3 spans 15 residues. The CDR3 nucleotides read TGTGCCAGCAGTTTATACAGGGGGGCGGCCGGGGAGCTGTTTTTT. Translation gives CASSLYRGAAGELFF.

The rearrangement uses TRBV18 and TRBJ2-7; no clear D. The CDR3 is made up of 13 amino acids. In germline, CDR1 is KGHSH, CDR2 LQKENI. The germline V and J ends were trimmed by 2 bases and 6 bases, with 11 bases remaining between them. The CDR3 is CASSPIPGVEQYF. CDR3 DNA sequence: TGTGCCAGCTCACCAATTCCAGGCGTCGAGCAGTACTTC.

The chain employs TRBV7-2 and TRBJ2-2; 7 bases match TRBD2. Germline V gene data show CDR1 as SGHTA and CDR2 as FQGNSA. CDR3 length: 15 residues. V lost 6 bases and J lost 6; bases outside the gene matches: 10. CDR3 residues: CASSPGEGRSGELFF. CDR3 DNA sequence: TGTGCCAGCAGTCCCGGGGAGGGGCGGTCCGGGGAGCTGTTTTTT.

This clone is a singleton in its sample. In DNA, the CDR3 is TGCGCCAGCAGCCCACTTAGTGGACTAGCGGGGGCGATTATAGCCAAAAACATTCAGTACTTC. Residues: CASSPLSGLAGAIIAKNIQYF. The chain links TRBV5-1 to TRBJ2-4; 13 bases match TRBD2. The CDR3 totals 21 residues. Germline CDR1 SGHRS, CDR2 YFSETQ. The V gene end was trimmed by 4 bases and the J gene end by 0 bases; junction bases not matched to a gene: 16.